The 10 T cell receptor beta chains below were found in one sample sequenced in a study of T cell repertoires in cytomegalovirus infection. TCRdb re-derived calls from the reads in MiXCR, one entry per CDR3 protein. This table holds around 430,000 distinct CDR3 sequences, 40% to 50% found once. These receptors have no known antigen. This sample comprised cultured PBMCs, obtained from culture after CMV antigen stimulation. The receptors here all came from a human donor in good health (CMV status not recorded). Some clones in this sample may be carry-over from other donors' samples.

The chain recombines TRBV7-9 with TRBJ2-3; tentatively, D is TRBD2 (5 bases). Looked up from germline, CDR1 is SEHNR and CDR2 is FQNEAQ (reference sequence). V was clipped by 1 base and J by 2 bases, with 13 bases between them. This CDR3 comprises 16 residues. CDR3 residues: CASSLDAGPTTDTQYF. The CDR3 nucleotides read TGTGCCAGCAGCTTAGATGCGGGCCCGACCACAGATACGCAGTATTTT.

This clonotype was picked up a small number of times. This chain uses TRBV19 with TRBJ2-3; D is ambiguous. The germline V gene has CDR1 LNHDA and CDR2 SQIVND (reference sequence). The length of the CDR3 is 13 residues. The CDR3 loop reads CGTRTESTDTQYF. In DNA form, the CDR3 reads TGTGGCACCCGGACCGAGAGCACAGATACGCAGTATTTT.

The chain carries TRBV10-3 and TRBJ2-1, with 12 bases fitting TRBD1. CDR1 is ENHRY, CDR2 SYGVKD, per germline. The CDR3 sequence is 15 residues long. With 4 bases clipped from V and 7 bases from J, the junction kept 5 bases outside the gene matches. As DNA, the CDR3 is TGTGCCATCAGTGGTGGGACAGGGGGCCTAAATGAGCAGTTCTTC. This translates into CAISGGTGGLNEQFF.

The chain combines TRBV5-4 with TRBJ2-2, with D maybe TRBD2 (5 bases). The germline gives CDR1 SGHNT, CDR2 YYREEE (reference sequence). Trimming stripped 5 bases from V and 7 bases from J, with 9 bases between. This CDR3 has 12 residues. CDR3: CASRLDHGELFF. CDR3 bases: TGTGCCAGCAGACTAGACCACGGGGAGCTGTTTTTT.

The chain combines TRBV12-3 or TRBV12-4 with TRBJ2-1; 7 bases agree with TRBD2. The CDR3 sequence is 16 residues long. J was trimmed by 5 bases and V by 5 bases; bases with no gene match: 12. The CDR3 DNA is TGTGCCAGCAGTGGGGACTACCCTCGAACCGACAATGAGCAGTTCTTC. Protein: CASSGDYPRTDNEQFF.

The rearrangement uses TRBV12-3 or TRBV12-4 and TRBJ1-5; D not resolved. The V end lost 2 bases, the J end lost 5 bases, and 10 bases lay between the germline ends. The CDR3 runs 14 residues. This CDR3 reads CASSLSVGDQPQHF. In DNA form, the CDR3 reads TGTGCCAGCAGTTTAAGTGTTGGGGATCAGCCCCAGCATTTT.

V gene TRBV10-3 combines with J gene TRBJ1-1; no firm D call. The V gene lost 4 bases and the J gene lost 1 base, with 10 bases spanning the gap. Per the germline V gene, CDR1 is ENHRY and CDR2 is SYGVKD. The CDR3 is 14 amino acids. In DNA form, the CDR3 reads TGTGCCATCAGTGTTGACCGACGGAACACTGAAGCTTTCTTT. Encoded protein: CAISVDRRNTEAFF.

This rearrangement joins TRBV6-1 to TRBJ2-1; D is possibly TRBD1 (6 bases). Trimming took off 1 base at V and 10 bases at J, with 11 bases between the two ends. Germline CDR1 reads MNHNS; CDR2 reads SASEGT. The CDR3 sequence is 13 residues long. The CDR3 bases are TGTGCCAGCAGTGAAGGGAACAGGGACGAGCAGTTCTTC. This gives the protein CASSEGNRDEQFF.

V and J are TRBV5-6 and TRBJ2-5; 15 bases are a match to TRBD2. Germline trimming cut 4 bases from V and 7 bases from J; bases unmatched to any gene: 2. Germline V gene lookup returns CDR1 SGHDT and CDR2 YYEEEE. The CDR3 runs 14 residues. CDR3 loop: CASSPGLAGGTQYF. Written as DNA, the CDR3 is TGTGCCAGCAGCCCGGGACTAGCGGGAGGGACCCAGTACTTC.

This chain joins TRBV12-3 or TRBV12-4 and TRBJ1-2; unclear D gene. V lost 6 bases to trimming and J lost 8 bases, with 16 bases between them. The CDR3 extends over 13 amino acids. The CDR3 region is CASSLRGGSGYTF. The CDR3 nucleotides are TGTGCCAGCAGCCTCCGTGGAGGGAGCGGCTACACCTTC.